These T cell receptor beta chains were read from a single sample in a study of T cell repertoires in cytomegalovirus infection. TCRdb analysed the reads with MiXCR anew, one entry per CDR3 protein. Among about 890,000 distinct CDR3 sequences listed, approximately 30% were seen once. For these receptors, no antigen is known. The source material was cultured CD8+ T cells from PBMCs, sampled from culture after CMV antigen stimulation. The source is a human donor in good health (CMV status not recorded). Some clones in this sample may be carry-over from other donors' samples. The CDR3 runs from the conserved cysteine through the conserved F or W. Where a row states a size, it is once, few, many or the class of an expanded clone; other rows omit it.

clone size	J gene	V gene	CDR3 protein
few	TRBJ1-1	TRBV6-5	CASSWDSVNTEAFF
many	TRBJ1-1	TRBV7-3	CASSSSGSEAFF
many	TRBJ2-7	TRBV7-2	CASSLGTSSRYEQYF
few	TRBJ2-1	TRBV5-6	CASSGGQVDEQFF
few	TRBJ1-1	TRBV10-3	CASKEGTEAFF
few	TRBJ2-3	TRBV7-6	CASSPTSGGLDTQYF
few	TRBJ1-6	TRBV6-2/TRBV6-3	CASSSPTGQRKGNSPLHF
many	TRBJ2-7	TRBV6-1	CASSEFWGLETGPPSYEQYF
.	TRBJ2-1	TRBV7-6	CASSPEGSEQFF
.	TRBJ2-5	TRBV5-4	CASSSGQTLQETQYF
.	TRBJ2-3	TRBV24-1	CATRSSGFSTDTQYF
.	TRBJ2-1	TRBV4-1	CASSQDEGGTYNEQFF
few	TRBJ1-1	TRBV19	CASSMKHGTEAFF
.	TRBJ2-2	TRBV6-2/TRBV6-3	CATTGTADTGELFF
.	TRBJ2-5	TRBV10-3	CAISESTRGRERGRWETQYF
.	TRBJ2-1	TRBV7-3	CASSLTSINEQFF
many	TRBJ2-2	TRBV7-8	CASSLEIAGLNTGELFF
.	TRBJ1-1	TRBV6-2/TRBV6-3	CASSEWGGDLGTEAFF
many	TRBJ1-3	TRBV7-2	CASSFQRQGARGNTIYF
many	TRBJ1-2	TRBV7-8	CASSLRRDRGDYGYTF
.	TRBJ2-7	TRBV20-1	CSAGTSGTEQYF
.	TRBJ2-1	TRBV7-6	CASSQAWDRVNNEQFF
.	TRBJ2-5	TRBV5-4	CASSLAEDQETQYF
few	TRBJ2-2	TRBV6-2/TRBV6-3	CASRGTGKNTGELFF
few	TRBJ2-5	TRBV7-9	CASSFDLAGERETQYF
few	TRBJ2-7	TRBV29-1	CSVILTVPNEQYF
.	TRBJ2-6	TRBV7-9	CASSPGTSGGAIPSGANVLTF
few	TRBJ2-1	TRBV19	CASSMGAREQFF
.	TRBJ1-6	TRBV6-2/TRBV6-3	CASSQTMSSYNSPLHF
.	TRBJ1-5	TRBV7-9	CASSGRGGDSNQPQHF
.	TRBJ2-3	TRBV25-1	CASLDSYTDTQYF
.	TRBJ2-1	TRBV19	CASSGAEILGQFF
few	TRBJ1-1	TRBV7-9	CASSLFWGLSDTEAFF
.	TRBJ1-1	TRBV4-1	CASSHQGEYMNTEAFF
few	TRBJ1-1	TRBV7-9	CASRMSGQNTEAFF
.	TRBJ1-1	TRBV5-4	CASGPVGGRGDTEAFF
.	TRBJ1-2	TRBV25-1	CASSDGAGGAGSNYGYTF
few	TRBJ2-1	TRBV12-3/TRBV12-4	CASSLMGFHEQFF
once	TRBJ2-1	TRBV28	CASSPLAGYHNEQFF
.	TRBJ2-7	TRBV5-4	CASSLGTGVRYGTEQYF
.	TRBJ2-1	TRBV27	CASSSYRTLYNEQFF
.	TRBJ1-4	TRBV27	CASSFPGAELFF
.	TRBJ2-2	TRBV7-6	CASSGERGGSAGELFF
many	TRBJ1-1	TRBV7-6	CASSPPNTEAFF
.	TRBJ1-5	TRBV5-1	CASSAGPGEPQHF
few	TRBJ1-1	TRBV6-5	CASSITGSNEAFF
.	TRBJ1-6	TRBV6-5	CASSYGTGQGALHF
.	TRBJ1-5	TRBV19	CASSIWGQGQPQHF
.	TRBJ1-1	TRBV6-5	CASSYQKNTEAFF
.	TRBJ1-1	TRBV7-6	CASSLGSGGAWDTEAFF
.	TRBJ1-5	TRBV18	CASSQAGINQPQHF
.	TRBJ2-3	TRBV7-3	CASSLVHGGGTDTQYF
.	TRBJ1-1	TRBV6-1	CASSEVLTTTEAFF
.	TRBJ2-5	TRBV15	CATSSEQRVPQETQYF